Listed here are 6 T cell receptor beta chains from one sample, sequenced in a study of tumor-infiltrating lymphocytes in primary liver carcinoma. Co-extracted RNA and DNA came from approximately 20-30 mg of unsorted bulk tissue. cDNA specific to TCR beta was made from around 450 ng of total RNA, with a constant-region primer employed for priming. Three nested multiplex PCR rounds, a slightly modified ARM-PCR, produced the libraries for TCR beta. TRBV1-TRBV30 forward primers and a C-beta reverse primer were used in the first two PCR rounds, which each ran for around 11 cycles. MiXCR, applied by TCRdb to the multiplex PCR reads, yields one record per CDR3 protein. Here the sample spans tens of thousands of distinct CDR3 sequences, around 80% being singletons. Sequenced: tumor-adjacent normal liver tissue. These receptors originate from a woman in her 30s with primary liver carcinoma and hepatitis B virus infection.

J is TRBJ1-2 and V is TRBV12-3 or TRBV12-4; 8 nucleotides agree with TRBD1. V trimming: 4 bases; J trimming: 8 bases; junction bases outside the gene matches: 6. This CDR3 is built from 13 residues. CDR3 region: CASSWTGFRGYTF. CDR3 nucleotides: TGTGCCAGCAGTTGGACAGGGTTTAGAGGCTACACCTTC.

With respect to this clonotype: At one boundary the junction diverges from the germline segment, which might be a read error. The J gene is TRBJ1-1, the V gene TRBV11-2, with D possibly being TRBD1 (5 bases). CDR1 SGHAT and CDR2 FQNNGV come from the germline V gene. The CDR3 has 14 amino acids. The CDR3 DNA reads TGTGCCAACAGCTTGGACACGGTAGCGACTGAAGCTTTCTTT. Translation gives CANSLDTVATEAFF. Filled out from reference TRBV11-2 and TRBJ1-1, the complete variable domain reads EAGVAQSPRYKIIEKRQSVAFWCNPISGHATLYWYQQILGQGPKLLIQFQNNGVVDDSQLPKDRFSAERLKGVDSTLKIQPAKLEDSAVYLCANSLDTVATEAFFGQGTRLTVV.

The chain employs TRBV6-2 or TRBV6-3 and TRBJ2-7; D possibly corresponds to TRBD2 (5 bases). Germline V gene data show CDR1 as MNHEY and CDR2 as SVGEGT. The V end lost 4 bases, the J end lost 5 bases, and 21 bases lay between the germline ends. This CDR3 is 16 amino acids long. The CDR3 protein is CASSSRSGVEVDEQYF. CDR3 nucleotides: TGTGCCAGCAGTTCGAGGTCCGGGGTTGAGGTAGACGAGCAGTACTTC.

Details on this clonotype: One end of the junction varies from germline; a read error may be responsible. The CDR3 spells CAISESVSRNTIYF. DNA of the CDR3: TGTGCAATCAGTGAGTCAGTTTCCCGAAACACCATATATTTT. The V call is TRBV10-3, the J call TRBJ1-3; D is undetermined. This CDR3 comprises 14 residues. Germline CDR1 ENHRY, CDR2 SYGVKD.

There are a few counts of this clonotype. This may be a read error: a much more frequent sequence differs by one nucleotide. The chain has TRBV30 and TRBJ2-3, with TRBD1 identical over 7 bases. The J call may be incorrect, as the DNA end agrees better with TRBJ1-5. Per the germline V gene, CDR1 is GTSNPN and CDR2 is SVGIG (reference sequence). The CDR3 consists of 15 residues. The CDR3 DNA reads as TGTGCCTGGAGTGTTGGACAGGCCACCACAGATACGCAGCATTTT. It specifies CAWSVGQATTDTQHF.

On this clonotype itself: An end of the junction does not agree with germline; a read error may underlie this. CDR3 residues: CANSLGLTDTQYF. The CDR3 DNA sequence: TGTGCCAACAGCTTGGGTTTAACAGATACGCAGTACTTT. The rearrangement uses TRBV13 and TRBJ2-3; D is unresolved. The germline gives CDR1 PRHDT, CDR2 FYEKMQ (reference sequence). CDR3 length equals 13 residues.